This T cell receptor beta chain was found in a study of regulatory T cells in long-lasting Graves disease. Regarding the study as a whole: It was in persistent disease that TRBV28, TRBJ1-2 and TRBJ2-5 were favored.

Trimming removed 6 bases at V and 2 bases at J, with 10 bases between. CDR3 length: 13 amino acids. Germline V gene sequence: CDR1 MNHEY, CDR2 SMNVEV (reference sequence). The time point denotes: persistent/refractory GD, antithyroid drugs over 5 years with positive TRAb. From RNA extracted from PBMCs, the TCR library was made. Blood from the periphery, approximately 10 milliliters in all, was drawn into EDTA tubes. At least ten counts were recorded for this clonotype. Its antigen is as yet unknown. According to the study, TCR beta libraries were built with iRepertoire HTBI primers and CDR3-region Arm-PCR. In TCRdb, the multiplex PCR reads were re-called with MiXCR into one record per CDR3 protein. The sample lists hundreds of thousands of distinct CDR3 sequences, 21% seen once, with about 13% in the top ten.

The TCR comes from a female donor with Graves disease. The V gene is TRBV27, the J gene TRBJ1-2; no definite D call. The starting material was peripheral blood mononuclear cells (PBMCs), obtained when the disease was refractory, from a patient treated with antithyroid drugs. The DNA of the CDR3 is TGTGCCAGCAGCTTAAATAGAAACTATGGCTACACCTTC. Translated, it gives CASSLNRNYGYTF.